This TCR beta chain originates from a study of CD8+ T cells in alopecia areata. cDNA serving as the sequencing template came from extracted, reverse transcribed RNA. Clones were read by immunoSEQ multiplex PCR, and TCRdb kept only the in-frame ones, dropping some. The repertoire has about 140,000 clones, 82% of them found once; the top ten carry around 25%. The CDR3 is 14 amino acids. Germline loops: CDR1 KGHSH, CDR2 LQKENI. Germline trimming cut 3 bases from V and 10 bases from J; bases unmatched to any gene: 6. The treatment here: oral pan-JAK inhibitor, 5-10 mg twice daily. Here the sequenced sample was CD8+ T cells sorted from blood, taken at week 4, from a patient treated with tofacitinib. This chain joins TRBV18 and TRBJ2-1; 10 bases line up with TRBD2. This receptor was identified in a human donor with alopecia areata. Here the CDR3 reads CASSPALAGDEQFF. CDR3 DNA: TGTGCCAGCTCACCTGCCCTAGCGGGGGACGAGCAGTTCTTC.